A selection of T cell receptor beta chains follows, all from one sample in a study of blood T cells in healthy people across ages. Each CDR3 protein gets one entry after TCRdb re-called the 5' RACE reads with MiXCR. The table has roughly 1,100,000 distinct CDR3 sequences, about 25% seen once. The same data also contributed to another study, on T cells of mothers and their children.

The sequenced material came from blood. These receptors all stem from a girl aged 2-10 years in good health. Both conserved end residues are part of each CDR3. A D gene is named only where the DNA matches it firmly. Only part of the rows carry a size: once, few, many, or a class if the clone is expanded.

-	TRBV7-9	TRBJ1-4	-	CASSLKTQRGSEKLFF	TGTGCCAGCAGCTTAAAAACGCAGAGGGGGTCTGAAAAACTGTTTTTT
few	TRBV6-5	TRBJ1-4	-	CGVRAATNEKLFF	TGTGGCGTGCGAGCGGCAACTAATGAAAAACTGTTTTTT
-	TRBV11-1	TRBJ2-2	TRBD1	CASSPDREWHGELFF	TGTGCCAGCAGCCCGGACAGGGAGTGGCACGGGGAGCTGTTTTTT
-	TRBV4-2	TRBJ1-4	-	CASSQDLVGAGSEKLFF	TGTGCCAGCAGCCAAGATTTGGTGGGCGCCGGATCTGAAAAACTGTTTTTT
-	TRBV9	TRBJ2-7	-	CASSTSVGSSYEQYF	TGTGCCAGCAGCACCTCAGTGGGCAGCTCCTACGAGCAGTACTTC
-	TRBV28	TRBJ2-7	-	CASEGPGNEQYF	TGTGCCAGCGAGGGGCCAGGGAACGAGCAGTACTTC
-	TRBV29-1	TRBJ2-5	-	CSVEGALQETQYF	TGCAGCGTTGAAGGAGCTCTCCAAGAGACCCAGTACTTC
few	TRBV3-1	TRBJ1-2	TRBD1	CASSQDLTGNGYTF	TGTGCCAGCAGCCAAGATTTGACAGGGAATGGCTACACCTTC
few	TRBV29-1	TRBJ2-2	-	CSVLMGVPGLFF	TGCAGCGTTTTGATGGGGGTTCCCGGGCTGTTTTTT
-	TRBV11-2	TRBJ2-7	-	CASSLDRAVHSYEQYF	TGTGCCAGCAGCTTAGATCGGGCGGTACACTCCTACGAGCAGTACTTC
-	TRBV9	TRBJ2-3	TRBD2	CASSSASGGAVGDTQYF	TGTGCCAGCAGCTCAGCTAGCGGGGGGGCAGTGGGAGATACGCAGTATTTT
-	TRBV3-1	TRBJ1-4	-	CASSLPGITNEKLFF	TGTGCCAGCAGCCTTCCGGGGATCACTAATGAAAAACTGTTTTTT
-	TRBV15	TRBJ1-3	TRBD1	CATRPGQGVNYGNTIYF	TGTGCCACCAGACCGGGACAGGGGGTAAATTACGGAAACACCATATATTTT
-	TRBV7-9	TRBJ2-1	-	CASSFEGEQFF	TGTGCCAGCAGCTTCGAGGGAGAGCAGTTCTTC
-	TRBV19	TRBJ2-7	TRBD1	CATRTDRDPGEQYF	TGTGCCACGCGTACTGACAGGGATCCGGGAGAGCAGTACTTC
few	TRBV11-2	TRBJ2-1	TRBD2	CASLAGAYYNEQFF	TGTGCCAGCTTAGCGGGGGCTTACTACAATGAGCAGTTCTTC
few	TRBV29-1	TRBJ1-1	TRBD1	CSVDLQFDRGTEAFF	TGCAGCGTTGATCTTCAATTCGACAGGGGGACTGAAGCTTTCTTT
-	TRBV4-1	TRBJ2-5	-	CASSQFSQGAQTQYF	TGCGCCAGCAGCCAATTTTCCCAAGGTGCTCAGACCCAGTACTTC
few	TRBV20-1	TRBJ2-1	TRBD1	CSAAPPQGVHNEQFF	TGCAGTGCTGCGCCGCCTCAGGGGGTCCACAATGAGCAGTTCTTC
few	TRBV9	TRBJ2-3	-	CASSVTDPDTQYF	TGTGCCAGCAGCGTGACAGATCCAGATACGCAGTATTTT
-	TRBV24-1	TRBJ2-1	-	CATSALGNSYNEQFF	TGTGCCACCAGTGCACTAGGGAATTCCTACAATGAGCAGTTCTTC
once	TRBV6-1	TRBJ2-5	-	CASRTPRKETQYF	TGTGCCAGCAGGACCCCCCGGAAAGAGACCCAGTACTTC
-	TRBV2	TRBJ2-5	-	CASHWVAEETQYF	TGTGCCAGCCACTGGGTAGCAGAAGAGACCCAGTACTTC
-	TRBV18	TRBJ1-1	-	CASSPKDRGNTEAFF	TGTGCCAGCTCACCAAAGGACAGAGGGAACACTGAAGCTTTCTTT
-	TRBV20-1	TRBJ2-7	-	CSARREGGGHAYEQYF	TGCAGTGCTAGACGTGAGGGGGGAGGGCATGCCTACGAGCAGTACTTC
few	TRBV28	TRBJ1-2	TRBD1	CASSVPGQVNYGYTF	TGTGCCAGCAGTGTCCCGGGACAGGTTAACTATGGCTACACCTTC
-	TRBV7-9	TRBJ1-1	-	CASSPFTGYTEAFF	TGTGCCAGCAGCCCATTTACAGGGTACACTGAAGCTTTCTTT
-	TRBV12-3/TRBV12-4	TRBJ2-5	TRBD2	CASLARLAGVGETQYF	TGTGCCAGCCTCGCCCGACTAGCGGGAGTAGGAGAGACCCAGTACTTC
-	TRBV29-1	TRBJ1-1	TRBD1	CSVEGAGVNTEAFF	TGCAGCGTGGAGGGGGCAGGAGTGAACACTGAAGCTTTCTTT
-	TRBV4-1	TRBJ2-6	TRBD1	CASSIPGQEALGTGANVLTF	TGCGCCAGCAGCATTCCGGGACAGGAAGCCCTGGGGACTGGGGCCAACGTCCTGACTTTC
-	TRBV2	TRBJ2-5	TRBD2	CASSEAEGGGALETQYF	TGTGCCAGCAGTGAAGCGGAAGGCGGGGGGGCCCTCGAGACCCAGTACTTC
few	TRBV5-1	TRBJ2-7	-	CASSLPRIYEQYF	TGCGCCAGCAGCTTGCCCAGAATCTACGAGCAGTACTTC
few	TRBV7-8	TRBJ2-7	-	CASSLDGPWTYEQYF	TGTGCCAGCAGCTTAGACGGCCCTTGGACTTACGAGCAGTACTTC
-	TRBV4-3	TRBJ2-7	-	CASSQDRSSAYEQYF	TGCGCCAGCAGCCAAGATAGGTCGTCTGCCTACGAGCAGTACTTC
-	TRBV7-6	TRBJ2-3	-	CASSLWSKHSTDTQYF	TGTGCCAGCAGCTTATGGTCTAAACATAGCACAGATACGCAGTATTTT
many	TRBV12-3/TRBV12-4	TRBJ2-5	-	CASSLSGTQYF	TGTGCCAGCAGTTTGAGTGGGACCCAGTACTTC
-	TRBV27	TRBJ2-1	TRBD2	CASSYFTSGAENEQFF	TGTGCCAGCAGTTACTTCACTAGCGGGGCGGAGAATGAGCAGTTCTTC
few	TRBV6-1	TRBJ1-6	-	CASTETAPLHF	TGTGCCAGCACAGAAACAGCACCCCTCCACTTT
-	TRBV20-1	TRBJ2-2	TRBD1	CSAPTGGSGELFF	TGCAGTGCTCCAACAGGGGGCTCCGGGGAGCTGTTTTTT
-	TRBV6-4	TRBJ1-2	-	CASSTPGANGYTF	TGTGCCAGCAGTACACCGGGGGCCAATGGCTACACCTTC
many	TRBV6-2/TRBV6-3	TRBJ1-2	-	CASSSTDSPYGYTF	TGTGCCAGCAGTTCGACAGATAGCCCTTATGGCTACACCTTC
few	TRBV29-1	TRBJ2-2	-	CSVVPRFTGELFF	TGCAGCGTTGTACCCAGGTTCACCGGGGAGCTGTTTTTT
many	TRBV27	TRBJ2-3	-	CASSLSASTDTQYF	TGTGCCAGCAGTTTATCAGCTAGCACAGATACGCAGTATTTT
few	TRBV27	TRBJ1-6	-	CASSPSSFPLHF	TGTGCCAGCAGTCCCTCGTCCTTTCCCCTCCACTTT
-	TRBV20-1	TRBJ2-1	TRBD2	CSARGGGPNEQFF	TGCAGTGCTAGGGGGGGAGGGCCCAATGAGCAGTTCTTC
-	TRBV6-2/TRBV6-3	TRBJ2-5	-	CASKPRGDKETQYF	TGTGCCAGCAAGCCCCGGGGAGATAAAGAGACCCAGTACTTC
-	TRBV25-1	TRBJ2-4	-	CASGGTPISKNIQYF	TGTGCCAGCGGTGGGACACCGATATCGAAAAACATTCAGTACTTC
-	TRBV5-1	TRBJ2-6	-	CASSLLPTTTGANVLTF	TGCGCCAGCAGCTTGCTTCCTACCACCACTGGGGCCAACGTCCTGACTTTC
few	TRBV28	TRBJ2-3	-	CATETLNANDGADTQYF	TGTGCCACCGAAACCCTAAACGCAAATGATGGGGCAGATACGCAGTATTTT
-	TRBV7-2	TRBJ2-7	TRBD2	CASGLAERYEQYF	TGTGCCAGCGGACTAGCGGAGCGATACGAGCAGTACTTC
-	TRBV6-6	TRBJ2-4	-	CASSYSVESNIQYF	TGTGCCAGCAGTTACTCTGTAGAATCAAACATTCAGTACTTC
-	TRBV18	TRBJ1-2	-	CASSPLRGEGEGYTF	TGTGCCAGCTCACCCCTAAGGGGCGAGGGGGAAGGCTACACCTTC
few	TRBV7-2	TRBJ2-1	-	CASSFDIYNEQFF	TGTGCCAGCAGCTTCGACATCTACAATGAGCAGTTCTTC
-	TRBV20-1	TRBJ2-1	TRBD2	CSADSGRAPDEQFF	TGCAGTGCCGATAGCGGGAGGGCCCCCGATGAGCAGTTCTTC
few	TRBV29-1	TRBJ2-1	TRBD2	CSVEESGSEYREQFF	TGCAGCGTTGAAGAGAGCGGGAGTGAGTACCGTGAGCAGTTCTTC
few	TRBV29-1	TRBJ2-3	TRBD2	CSVIIAGEADTQYF	TGCAGCGTTATCATAGCGGGAGAAGCAGATACGCAGTATTTT
-	TRBV12-3/TRBV12-4	TRBJ2-4	-	CASARWGDYQYF	TGTGCCAGCGCCCGATGGGGGGATTACCAGTACTTC
-	TRBV7-2	TRBJ2-7	-	CASSLGQVTDEQYF	TGTGCCAGCAGCTTAGGCCAAGTTACGGACGAGCAGTACTTC
few	TRBV12-3/TRBV12-4	TRBJ2-4	-	CASRPTDAKNIQYF	TGTGCCAGCAGACCGACAGACGCCAAAAACATTCAGTACTTC